The present entry profiles one TCR beta chain with its context. There is no known antigen for this receptor. No quality values exist for individual bases; no much larger clone is one base distant. The data were obtained in a study of T cell responses to AZD1222 COVID-19 vaccine (dated by TCRdb to about 2021). General notes on the study: TCR sequencing was performed for 230 to 250 trial participants, of whom 207 were given two doses of AZD1222 and roughly 25 were given two doses of MenACWY control vaccine. Trial participants were enrolled by age into 18-55, 56-69 and 70-plus year subgroups, with 148, 28 and 57 TCR-sequenced participants respectively.

The paper's findings and limits, for the study overall: In the small 56-69-year group, the increase in depth fell short of significance, most likely because of low power. Reportedly, close to half of the unique spike-specific TCRs recognized epitopes lying outside the regions that are mutated in the B.1.351 and B.1.1.7 variants. Because no samples from the day 14 peak response were available, repertoires could be characterized only after the peak T cell response. Only six AZD1222 recipients were SARS-CoV-2 seropositive at baseline, limiting conclusions about previously exposed vaccinees. Most participants were white British and females outnumbered males, and the authors suggested that clonal diversity may have been underestimated. Spike-specific TCR breadth and depth rose significantly after two AZD1222 doses compared with day 0 and with MenACWY recipients. The vaccine-associated CD4 TCRs covered the entire spike protein, and the dominant responses fell in regions 160-218 and 743-854.

From the cysteine through the phenylalanine, the CDR3 covers 16 amino acids. Solely the CDR3 DNA is kept, with 48 bases framed from the first base. V sheds 3 bases and J sheds 5 bases, leaving 16 bases between their ends. CDR1 and CDR2, looked up from the germline V gene (reference sequence), are MNHNY and SVGAGI. The CDR3 regions of human TCRbeta chains were subjected to immunosequencing. The published analysis was carried out like this. TCRs in the repertoires were matched against a reference library of SARS-CoV-2-specific TCRs that had been generated with the MIRA antigen-specificity platform. Breadth meant the fraction of unique TCRs that were SARS-CoV-2-associated, whereas depth meant the fraction of total T cells that were SARS-CoV-2-associated. Using the MIRA data, each spike-specific TCR was assigned both to the spike region to which the TCR was reactive and to a CD4 or CD8 class. Log10-transformed breadth and depth values were compared by one-way ANOVA with Sidak's multiple comparisons tests. TCRdb provides this immuneACCESS table in a form limited to in-frame rearrangements. Some clones are lacking; in checked studies, under half of them reflect an unresolved V gene, and why the rest are absent is not known. That table furnishes V, J and clone size, whereas the DNA furnished D and trimming. The sample contains roughly 150,000 clones, roughly 88% of them found a single time. The top ten clonotypes cover roughly 6% of the sample.

The sample's time point label, decoded: about 28 days (+/-7) after the second vaccine dose. AZD1222 recipients with second doses at about 4 weeks or about 12 weeks were pooled, because spike-specific TCR depth and breadth did not differ between schedules. The vaccinee samples were drawn from two UK trials, COV001 and COV002, one of which was a single-blind randomized controlled phase 2/3 trial testing AZD1222 (ChAdOx1 nCoV-19) in healthy adults. Trial participant PBMC samples were collected at day 0 and day 28 after the second dose for TCRbeta chain sequencing. Recombination connected TRBV6-6 to TRBJ2-2, with the D gene call left open. This TCR came from an adult who received the AZD1222 COVID-19 vaccine. The sequences come from peripheral blood, collected 28 days after the second AZD1222 dose. The sequence in DNA is TGTGCCAGCAGTTATGGAAGGGCCCGGACGACCGGGGAGCTGTTTTTT. Its product reads: CASSYGRARTTGELFF.